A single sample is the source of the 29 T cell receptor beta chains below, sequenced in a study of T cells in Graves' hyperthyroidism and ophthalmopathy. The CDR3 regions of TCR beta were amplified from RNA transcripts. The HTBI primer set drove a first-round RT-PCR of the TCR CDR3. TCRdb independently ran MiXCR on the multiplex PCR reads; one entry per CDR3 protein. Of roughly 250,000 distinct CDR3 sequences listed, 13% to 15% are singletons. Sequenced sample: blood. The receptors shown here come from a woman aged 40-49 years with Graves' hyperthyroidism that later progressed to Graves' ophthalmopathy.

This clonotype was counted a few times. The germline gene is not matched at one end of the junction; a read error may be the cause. The CDR3, as DNA: TGCGCCAGCAGCCATCAGGGGATCTCTGGAAGCACCATATATTTT. It translates to CASSHQGISGSTIYF. The chain has TRBV4-1 and TRBJ1-3; D possibly corresponds to TRBD1 (6 bases). Germline CDR1 MGHRA, CDR2 YSYEKL. The CDR3 sequence is 15 residues long.

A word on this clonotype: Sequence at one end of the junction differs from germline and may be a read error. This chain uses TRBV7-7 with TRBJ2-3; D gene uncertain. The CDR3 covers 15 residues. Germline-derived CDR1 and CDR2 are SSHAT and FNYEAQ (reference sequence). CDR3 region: CASSSGPSETDTQYF. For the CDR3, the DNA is TGTGCTAGCAGCTCCGGACCCAGTGAGACAGATACGCAGTATTTT.

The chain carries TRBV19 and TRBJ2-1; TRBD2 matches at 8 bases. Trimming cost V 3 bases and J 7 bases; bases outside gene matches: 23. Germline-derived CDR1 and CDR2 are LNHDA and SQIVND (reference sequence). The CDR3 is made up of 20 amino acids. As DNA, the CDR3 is TGTGCCAGTAGTATTCTCCCCCCCGGTTACAGCGGGAGAGGTTGGAATGAGCAGTTCTTC. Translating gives CASSILPPGYSGRGWNEQFF.

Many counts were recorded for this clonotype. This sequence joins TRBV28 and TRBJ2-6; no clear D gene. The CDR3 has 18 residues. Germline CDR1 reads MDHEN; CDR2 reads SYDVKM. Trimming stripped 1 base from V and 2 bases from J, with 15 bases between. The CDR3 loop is CASSLSIGSAAGANVLTF. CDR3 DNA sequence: TGTGCCAGCAGTTTATCAATAGGGTCGGCGGCTGGGGCCAACGTCCTGACTTTC.

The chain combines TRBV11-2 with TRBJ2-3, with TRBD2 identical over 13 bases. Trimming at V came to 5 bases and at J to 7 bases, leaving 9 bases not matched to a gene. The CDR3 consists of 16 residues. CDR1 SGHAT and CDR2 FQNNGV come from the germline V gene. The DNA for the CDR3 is TGTGCCAGCAGCCAATATACTAGCGGGAGGGCTAATACGCAGTATTTT. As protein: CASSQYTSGRANTQYF.

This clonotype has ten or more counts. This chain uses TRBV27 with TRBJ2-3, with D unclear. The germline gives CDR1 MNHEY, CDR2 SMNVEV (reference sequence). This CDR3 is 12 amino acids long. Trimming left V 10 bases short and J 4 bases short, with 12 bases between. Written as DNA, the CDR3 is TGTGCCACCGCGTCACTCGCAGATACGCAGTATTTT. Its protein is CATASLADTQYF.

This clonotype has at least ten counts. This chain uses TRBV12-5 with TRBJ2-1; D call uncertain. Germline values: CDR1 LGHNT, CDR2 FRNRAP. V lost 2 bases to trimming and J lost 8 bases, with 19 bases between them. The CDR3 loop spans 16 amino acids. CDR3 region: CASGLKTTDPWDEQFF. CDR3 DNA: TGTGCTAGTGGTTTGAAAACAACTGATCCCTGGGATGAGCAGTTCTTC. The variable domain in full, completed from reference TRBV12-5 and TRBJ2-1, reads DARVTQTPRHKVTEMGQEVTMRCQPILGHNTVFWYRQTMMQGLELLAYFRNRAPLDDSGMPKDRFSAEMPDATLATLKIQPSEPRDSAVYFCASGLKTTDPWDEQFFGPGTRLTVL.

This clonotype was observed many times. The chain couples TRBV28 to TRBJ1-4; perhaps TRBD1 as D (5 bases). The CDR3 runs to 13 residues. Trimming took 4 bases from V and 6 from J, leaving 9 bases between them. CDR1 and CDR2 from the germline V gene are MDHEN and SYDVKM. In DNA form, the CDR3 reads TGTGCCAGCAGTTCAGGGTCTTATGAAAAACTGTTTTTT. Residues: CASSSGSYEKLFF.

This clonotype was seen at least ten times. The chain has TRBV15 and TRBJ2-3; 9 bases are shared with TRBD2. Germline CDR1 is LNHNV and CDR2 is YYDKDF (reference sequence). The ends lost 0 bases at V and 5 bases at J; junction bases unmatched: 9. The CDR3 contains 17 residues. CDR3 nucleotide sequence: TGTGCCACCAGCAGAGAGGTGGGCGGGAGGGCCGGAGATACGCAGTATTTT. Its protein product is CATSREVGGRAGDTQYF.

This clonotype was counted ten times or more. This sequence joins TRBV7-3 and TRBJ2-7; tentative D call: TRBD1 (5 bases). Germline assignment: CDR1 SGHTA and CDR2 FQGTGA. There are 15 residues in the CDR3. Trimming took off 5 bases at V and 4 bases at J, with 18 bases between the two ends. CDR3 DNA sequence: TGTGCCAGCAGCCTAGGACAAGCGTCAGTGTACGAGCAGTACTTC. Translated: CASSLGQASVYEQYF.

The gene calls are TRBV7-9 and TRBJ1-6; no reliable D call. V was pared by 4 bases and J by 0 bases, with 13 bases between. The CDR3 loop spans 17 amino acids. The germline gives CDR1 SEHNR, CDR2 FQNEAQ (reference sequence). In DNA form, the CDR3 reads TGTGCCAGCAGCTCGGGTTTCCGAAGCTCCTATAATTCACCCCTCCACTTT. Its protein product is CASSSGFRSSYNSPLHF.

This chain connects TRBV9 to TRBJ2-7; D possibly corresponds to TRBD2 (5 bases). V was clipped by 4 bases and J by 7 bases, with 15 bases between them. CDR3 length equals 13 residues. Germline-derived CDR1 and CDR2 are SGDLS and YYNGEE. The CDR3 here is CASSTSPEGEQYF. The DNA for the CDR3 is TGTGCCAGCAGCACGAGCCCCGAGGGAGAGCAGTACTTC.

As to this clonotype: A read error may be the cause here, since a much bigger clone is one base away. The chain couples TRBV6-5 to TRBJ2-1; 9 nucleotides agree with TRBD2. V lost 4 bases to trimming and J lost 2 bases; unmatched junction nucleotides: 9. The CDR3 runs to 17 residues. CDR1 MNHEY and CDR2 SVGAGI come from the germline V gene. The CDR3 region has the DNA TGTGCCAGCAGTTTTAGCGGGAGTCGGAAGGCCTACAATGAGCAGTTCTTC. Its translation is CASSFSGSRKAYNEQFF.

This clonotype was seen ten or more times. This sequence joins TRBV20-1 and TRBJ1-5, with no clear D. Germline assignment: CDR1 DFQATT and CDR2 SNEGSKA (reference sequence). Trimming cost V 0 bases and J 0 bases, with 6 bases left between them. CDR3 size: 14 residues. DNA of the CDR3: TGCAGTGCTAGAGATATGGGTAGCAATCAGCCCCAGCATTTT. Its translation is CSARDMGSNQPQHF.

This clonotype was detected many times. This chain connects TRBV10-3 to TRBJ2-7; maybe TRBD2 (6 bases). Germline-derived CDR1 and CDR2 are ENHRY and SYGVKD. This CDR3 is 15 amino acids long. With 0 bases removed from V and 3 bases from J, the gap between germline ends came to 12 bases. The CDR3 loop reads CAISESGGTGYEQYF. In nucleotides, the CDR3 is TGTGCCATCAGTGAGTCTGGCGGGACGGGCTACGAGCAGTACTTC.

CDR3 protein: CASSSSGRNPPYEQYF. DNA of the CDR3: TGTGCCAGCAGCTCTAGCGGTAGAAACCCCCCCTACGAGCAGTACTTC. This chain links TRBV5-4 with TRBJ2-7; 7 positions match TRBD2. This CDR3 spans 16 amino acids. Losses at the gene ends were 3 bases for V and 2 bases for J; bases not matched to a gene: 11. Germline-derived CDR1 and CDR2 are SGHNT and YYREEE (reference sequence).

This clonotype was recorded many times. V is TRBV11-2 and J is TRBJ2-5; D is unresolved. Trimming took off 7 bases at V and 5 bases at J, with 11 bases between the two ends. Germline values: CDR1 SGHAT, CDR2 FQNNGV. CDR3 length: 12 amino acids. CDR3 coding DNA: TGTGCCAGCAAGAGCCCTCGGGAGACCCAGTACTTC. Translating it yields CASKSPRETQYF.

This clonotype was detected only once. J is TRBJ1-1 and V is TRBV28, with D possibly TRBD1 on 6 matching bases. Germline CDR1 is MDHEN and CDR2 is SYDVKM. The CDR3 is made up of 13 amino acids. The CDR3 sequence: CAIKGGSNTEAFF. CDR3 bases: TGTGCGATAAAGGGGGGCAGTAACACTGAAGCTTTCTTT.

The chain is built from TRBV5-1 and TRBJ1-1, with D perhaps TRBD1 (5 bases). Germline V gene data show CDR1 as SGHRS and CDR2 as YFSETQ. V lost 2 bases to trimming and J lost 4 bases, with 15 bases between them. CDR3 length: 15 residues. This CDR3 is CASSFGGGMSTEAFF. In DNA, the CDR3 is TGCGCCAGCAGCTTTGGGGGGGGGATGAGCACTGAAGCTTTCTTT.

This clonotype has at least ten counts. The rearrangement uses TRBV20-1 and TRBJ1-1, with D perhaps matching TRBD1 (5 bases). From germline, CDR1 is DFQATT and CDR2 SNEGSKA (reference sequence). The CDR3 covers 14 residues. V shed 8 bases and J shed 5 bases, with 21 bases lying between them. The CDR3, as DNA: TGCAGTACCTCGGTGGGGGGTGGAGGTACTGAAGCTTTCTTT. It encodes CSTSVGGGGTEAFF.

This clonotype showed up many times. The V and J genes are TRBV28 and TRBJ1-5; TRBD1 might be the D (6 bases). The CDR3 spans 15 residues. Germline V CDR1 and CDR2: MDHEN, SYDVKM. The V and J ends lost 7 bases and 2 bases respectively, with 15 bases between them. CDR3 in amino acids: CASNWAPGGNQPQHF. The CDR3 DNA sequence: TGTGCCAGCAATTGGGCCCCAGGGGGCAATCAGCCCCAGCATTTT.

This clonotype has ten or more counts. CDR3 nucleotides: TGTGCCAGCAGCTTAGCTGGAGGCGGGAGTTTGAGCGAGCAGTACTTC. This sequence encodes CASSLAGGGSLSEQYF. The chain employs TRBV7-9 and TRBJ2-7; 7 positions agree with TRBD2. J lost 6 bases, V lost 0 bases, and 11 bases had no gene match. The V gene's germline CDR1 is SEHNR and CDR2 FQNEAQ (reference sequence). This CDR3 is built from 16 residues.

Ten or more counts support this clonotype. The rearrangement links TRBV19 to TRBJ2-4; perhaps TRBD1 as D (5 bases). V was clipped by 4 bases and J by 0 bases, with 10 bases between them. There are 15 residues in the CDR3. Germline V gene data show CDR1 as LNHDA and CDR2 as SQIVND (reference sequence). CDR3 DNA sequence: TGTGCCAGTAGTACCCGCAGGGTAGCCAAAAACATTCAGTACTTC. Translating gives CASSTRRVAKNIQYF. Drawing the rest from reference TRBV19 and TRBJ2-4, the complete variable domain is DGGITQSPKYLFRKEGQNVTLSCEQNLNHDAMYWYRQDPGQGLRLIYYSQIVNDFQKGDIAEGYSVSREKKESFPLTVTSAQKNPTAFYLCASSTRRVAKNIQYFGAGTRLSVL.

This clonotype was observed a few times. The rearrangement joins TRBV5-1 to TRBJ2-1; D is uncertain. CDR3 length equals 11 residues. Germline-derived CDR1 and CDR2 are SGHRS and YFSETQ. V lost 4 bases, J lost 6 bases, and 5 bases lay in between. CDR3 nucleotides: TGCGCCAGCAGCCGGACCAATGAGCAGTTCTTC. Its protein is CASSRTNEQFF.

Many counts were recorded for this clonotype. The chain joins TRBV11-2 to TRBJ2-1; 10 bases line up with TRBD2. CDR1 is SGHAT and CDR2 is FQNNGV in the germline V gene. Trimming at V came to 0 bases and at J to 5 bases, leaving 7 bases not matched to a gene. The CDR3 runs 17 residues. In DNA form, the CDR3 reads TGTGCCAGCAGCTTAGATATAGGAGCGGGAGGGGACAATGAGCAGTTCTTC. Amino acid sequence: CASSLDIGAGGDNEQFF. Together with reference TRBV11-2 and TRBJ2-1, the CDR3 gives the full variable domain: EAGVAQSPRYKIIEKRQSVAFWCNPISGHATLYWYQQILGQGPKLLIQFQNNGVVDDSQLPKDRFSAERLKGVDSTLKIQPAKLEDSAVYLCASSLDIGAGGDNEQFFGPGTRLTVL.

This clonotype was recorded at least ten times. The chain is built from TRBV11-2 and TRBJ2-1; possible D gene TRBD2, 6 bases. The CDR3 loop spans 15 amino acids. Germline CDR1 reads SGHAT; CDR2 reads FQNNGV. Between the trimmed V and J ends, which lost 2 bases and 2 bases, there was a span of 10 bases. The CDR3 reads CASSLSRTTYNEQFF. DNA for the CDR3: TGTGCCAGCAGCTTAAGTCGGACTACCTACAATGAGCAGTTCTTC.

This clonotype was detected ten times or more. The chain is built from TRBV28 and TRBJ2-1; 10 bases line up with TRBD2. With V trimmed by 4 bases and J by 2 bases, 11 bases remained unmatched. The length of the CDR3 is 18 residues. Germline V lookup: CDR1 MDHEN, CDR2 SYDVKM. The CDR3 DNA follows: TGTGCCAGCAGTTCCCCCTATGAGCGGGAGGGCCCCTACAATGAGCAGTTCTTC. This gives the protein CASSSPYEREGPYNEQFF. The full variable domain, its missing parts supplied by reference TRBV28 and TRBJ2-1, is DVKVTQSSRYLVKRTGEKVFLECVQDMDHENMFWYRQDPGLGLRLIYFSYDVKMKEKGDIPEGYSVSREKKERFSLILESASTNQTSMYLCASSSPYEREGPYNEQFFGPGTRLTVL.

The CDR3 sequence is CASSKSGRGSSGYTF. In DNA, the CDR3 is TGTGCCAGTAGTAAATCGGGCAGGGGATCGTCTGGCTACACCTTC. This chain uses TRBV19 with TRBJ1-2, with a tentative D call TRBD1 (6 bases). This CDR3 contains 15 residues. CDR1 LNHDA and CDR2 SQIVND come from the germline V gene (reference sequence). V lost 4 bases and J 7 bases, leaving 19 bases between the germline ends.

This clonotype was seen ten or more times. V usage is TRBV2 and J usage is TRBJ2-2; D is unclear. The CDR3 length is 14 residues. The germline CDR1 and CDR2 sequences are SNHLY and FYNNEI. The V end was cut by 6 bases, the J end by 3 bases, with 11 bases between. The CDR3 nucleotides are TGTGCCAGCAGGCCAGATCCGGACACCGGGGAGCTGTTTTTT. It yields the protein CASRPDPDTGELFF.